The T cell receptor beta chain described here comes from a study of blood T cell repertoires in COVID-19. The wider study: Italy, Spain and the United States were the sources of the convalescent and acute COVID-19 samples. T cells, B-cell-depleted T cells, or PBMCs supplied cDNA or gDNA.

In the authors' methods: Researchers report that nucleated cell counts were estimated from reference gene primer amplification. The protocol was immunoSEQ multiplex PCR, while the TCRdb copy is restricted to in-frame clones and leaves out a portion. The DNA gave D and trimming, while V, J and clone size come from that table. Of under 350,000 clones listed, approximately 90% are singletons. Per the germline V gene, CDR1 is LNHDA and CDR2 is SQIVND (reference sequence). This CDR3 comprises 13 residues. V lost 3 bases and J 1 base, leaving 7 bases between the germline ends. The rearrangement joins TRBV19 to TRBJ2-7, with unresolved D. Sequenced sample: peripheral blood. This TCR came from a man aged 40-49 years with acute or convalescent COVID-19. This chain's CDR3 is CASSIALSYEQYF. CDR3 in DNA: TGTGCCAGTAGTATTGCACTATCCTACGAGCAGTACTTC.